The present entry profiles one T cell receptor beta chain with its context. Its antigen remains unidentified. One end of the junction varies from germline; a read error may be responsible. CDR3 length: 13 residues. Germline CDR1 is SSHAT and CDR2 is FNYEAQ (reference sequence). These data come from a study of PD-1 blockade in classical Hodgkin lymphoma. The wider study: Every 2 weeks, patients had 3 mg/kg nivolumab intravenously.

As to time point: cycle 4 day 1 (C4D1), after 6 weeks of nivolumab. Every single patient, without exception, relapsed after autologous stem cell transplantation, and brentuximab vedotin exposure varied. Whole-study findings and limits: By C4D1 there was a significant rise in CD4+ TCR diversity but not in CD8+ TCR diversity. Partial responders and progressors had significantly lower baseline TCR diversity.

TCRdb's copy holds only in-frame clones and misses some; the assay was immunoSEQ multiplex PCR. This table holds under 35,000 clones, under 75% found once. This sequence was found in a human donor with classical Hodgkin lymphoma. The rearrangement links TRBV7-7 to TRBJ2-7; TRBD2 might be the D (5 bases). This specimen was peripheral blood mononuclear cells (PBMCs), taken before the fourth cycle of nivolumab. CDR3 DNA sequence: TGTGCTAGCAGCTTAGAGGGTGGCAACGAGCAGTACTTC. Its protein is CASSLEGGNEQYF.